A selection of T cell receptor beta chains follows, all from one sample in a study of shared clonotypes between healthy human individuals. The table came from immunoSEQ multiplex PCR; TCRdb's copy has only in-frame clones and leaves some out. Of about 650,000 clones listed, nearly 97% are singletons. The sequenced sample was naive CD8+ T cells sorted from blood. Receptor source: a woman in her twenties or thirties in good health. CDR3s include the opening cysteine and the closing phenylalanine or tryptophan. The D gene is left open where the match is weak. Only some rows state a clone size, as once, few, many or a class for expanded clones.

clone_size d_call j_call v_call cdr3_nt cdr3_aa
- - TRBJ1-3 TRBV5-1 TGCGCCAGCAGCTTGGCCATTGCTAACTCTGGAAACACCATATATTTT CASSLAIANSGNTIYF
- TRBD2 TRBJ2-1 TRBV28 TGTGCCAGCAGAACCAGGACTAGCGGGAGGAGCTCCTACAATGAGCAGTTCTTC CASRTRTSGRSSYNEQFF
once TRBD2 TRBJ2-2 TRBV6-5 TGTGCCAGCACCCAGAGTAGCGGGCTCACCGGGGAGCTGTTTTTT CASTQSSGLTGELFF
- - TRBJ1-3 TRBV4-1 TGCGCCAGCAGTATCATAGGGGCCTTGGGAAACACCATATATTTT CASSIIGALGNTIYF
once TRBD2 TRBJ2-4 TRBV10-2 TGCGCCAGCAGTGAAGCGGGAGGGCCGATAGCCAAAAACATTCAGTACTTC CASSEAGGPIAKNIQYF
- TRBD2 TRBJ2-7 TRBV27 TGTGCCAGCAGTTTACTGACTAGCGGGAGCCATTGGGAGGGGTACGAGCAGTACTTC CASSLLTSGSHWEGYEQYF
- - TRBJ1-2 TRBV28 TGTGCCAGCAGTTCGTGGTCGGATGGCTACACCTTC CASSSWSDGYTF
- - TRBJ2-5 TRBV2 TGTGCCAGCAGTACAGGGCTAGAGACCCAGTACTTC CASSTGLETQYF
- TRBD1 TRBJ2-7 TRBV5-6 TGTGCCAGCGGGGACAGGGAGAATTACGAGCAGTACTTC CASGDRENYEQYF
- - TRBJ1-2 TRBV28 TGTGCCAGCCTACTCCGGGGCAGCTATGGCTACACCTTC CASLLRGSYGYTF
- - TRBJ1-1 TRBV5-1 TGCGCCAGCAGCTTGGCAGAGAACACTGAAGCTTTCTTT CASSLAENTEAFF
once TRBD1 TRBJ1-5 TRBV28 TGTGCCAGCAGTTTGGGGGACAGGGTCAACCAGCCCCAGCATTTT CASSLGDRVNQPQHF
- TRBD2 TRBJ2-1 TRBV7-6 TGTGCCAGCAGCGCACACGCTATAGCGGGGCCCTACAATGAGCAGTTCTTC CASSAHAIAGPYNEQFF
- - TRBJ2-7 TRBV10-3 TGTGCCATCAGTGTAGATAGGAGATACGAGCAGTACTTC CAISVDRRYEQYF
- - TRBJ2-3 TRBV7-8 TGTGCCAGCCTCTCAGATACGCAGTATTTT CASLSDTQYF
- - TRBJ2-7 TRBV7-9 TGTGCCAGCAGCCTAGGGGGGGAGCTCTACGAGCAGTACTTC CASSLGGELYEQYF
- - TRBJ2-6 TRBV5-1 TGCGCCAGCAGCTTGGGGTCAGGGACTGGGGCCAACGTCCTGACTTTC CASSLGSGTGANVLTF
- TRBD2 TRBJ2-2 TRBV5-5 TGTGCCAGCCTTAGCGGGAGGCATACCGGGGAGCTGTTTTTT CASLSGRHTGELFF
- - TRBJ2-7 TRBV11-2 TGTGCCAGCAGCTTAGTTCTACAGGGGGGGTTGGTCTTCGAGCAGTACTTC CASSLVLQGGLVFEQYF
- - TRBJ1-2 TRBV6-1 TGTGCCAGCAGTGGGGGATATCCGCCCTATGGCTACACCTTC CASSGGYPPYGYTF
- TRBD2 TRBJ2-1 TRBV7-9 TGTGCCAGCAGCTTGATCGGCGGGAGGGTGGATGAGCAGTTCTTC CASSLIGGRVDEQFF
- - TRBJ2-3 TRBV30 TGTGCCTGGAGCCAGACAGGACCCTACACAGATACGCAGTATTTT CAWSQTGPYTDTQYF
- TRBD2 TRBJ2-1 TRBV28 TGTGCCAGCCGCCCCTGGCGGGAGGAAGCCTACAATGAGCAGTTCTTC CASRPWREEAYNEQFF
- - TRBJ1-2 TRBV5-4 TGTGCCAGCAGCTTGGATGGTAACTATGGCTACACCTTC CASSLDGNYGYTF
- - TRBJ1-1 TRBV7-9 TGTGCCAGCAGCTTACCAGGAGGGGAGAACACTGAAGCTTTCTTT CASSLPGGENTEAFF
- - TRBJ2-6 TRBV4-1 TGCGCCAGCAGCCAAGAGGGTTCTGGGGCCAACGTCCTGACTTTC CASSQEGSGANVLTF
- - TRBJ2-5 TRBV11-2 TGTGCCAGCAGCCAACCCACGGAGGGGGGGGACCAAGAGACCCAGTACTTC CASSQPTEGGDQETQYF
- - TRBJ2-7 TRBV5-1 TGCGCCAGCAGCTTGGGATTGGGGACGACGCATGCCGAGCAGTACTTC CASSLGLGTTHAEQYF
- TRBD2 TRBJ2-1 TRBV11-3 TGTGCCAGCAGCACCGCAAATAGCGTAACCGGGACTAGCGGGGTATTCCAGTTCTTC CASSTANSVTGTSGVFQFF
- TRBD1 TRBJ2-7 TRBV28 TGTGCCAGCAGTCACCCGGACAGGGCCTACGAGCAGTACTTC CASSHPDRAYEQYF
- - TRBJ1-5 TRBV2 TGTGCCAGCAGTGAAGAAGGGGCCCCAATTCAGCCCCAGCATTTT CASSEEGAPIQPQHF
- - TRBJ2-2 TRBV13 TGTGCCAGCAGCTCCACCGGATCCGGGAGTAGGTCCCCGAACACCGGGGAGCTGTTTTTT CASSSTGSGSRSPNTGELFF
- - TRBJ2-1 TRBV19 TGTGCCAGTAGCTTGGGCAGACCGAGCTCCTACAATGAGCAGTTCTTC CASSLGRPSSYNEQFF
- - TRBJ2-7 TRBV10-3 TGTGCCATCAGTGACGGCGAGACAGGCTACGAGCAGTACTTC CAISDGETGYEQYF
- TRBD1 TRBJ1-5 TRBV6-1 TGTGCCCACTCAGGGGGCGGTGGCAATCAGCCCCAGCATTTT CAHSGGGGNQPQHF
few - TRBJ1-1 TRBV28 TGTGCCAGCAGTTTCCCAGGGATCGAAGCTTTCTTT CASSFPGIEAFF
- - TRBJ1-2 TRBV4-2 TGTGCCAGCAGCCAAGTCCGAGGGGCAGGAGCATACTATGGCTACACCTTC CASSQVRGAGAYYGYTF
- - TRBJ2-3 TRBV11-1 TGTGCCAGCAGTGAAAGGGGGACAGATACGCAGTATTTT CASSERGTDTQYF
few TRBD2 TRBJ2-1 TRBV28 TGTGCCAGCAGTTTTCGGCTAGCGGTTGAGCAGTTCTTC CASSFRLAVEQFF
- - TRBJ2-7 TRBV2 TGTGCCAGCAGGGCTGGAATATACGAGCAGTACTTC CASRAGIYEQYF
- - TRBJ2-7 TRBV5-4 TGTGCCAGCAGCTTGGTAGACAACGAGCAGTACTTC CASSLVDNEQYF